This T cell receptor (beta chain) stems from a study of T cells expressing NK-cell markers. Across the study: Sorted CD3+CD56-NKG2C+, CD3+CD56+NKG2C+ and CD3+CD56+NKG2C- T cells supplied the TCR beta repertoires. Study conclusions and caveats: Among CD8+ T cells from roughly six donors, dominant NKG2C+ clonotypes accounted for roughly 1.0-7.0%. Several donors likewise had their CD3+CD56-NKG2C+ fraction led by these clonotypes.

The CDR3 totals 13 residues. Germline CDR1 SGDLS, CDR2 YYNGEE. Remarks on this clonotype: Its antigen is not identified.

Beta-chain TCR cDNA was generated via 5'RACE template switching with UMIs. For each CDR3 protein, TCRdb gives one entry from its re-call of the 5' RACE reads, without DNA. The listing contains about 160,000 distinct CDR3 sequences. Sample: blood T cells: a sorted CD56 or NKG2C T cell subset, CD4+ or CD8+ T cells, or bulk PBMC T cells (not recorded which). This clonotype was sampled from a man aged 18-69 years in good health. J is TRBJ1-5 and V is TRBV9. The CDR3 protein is CASSVGYNQPQHF.